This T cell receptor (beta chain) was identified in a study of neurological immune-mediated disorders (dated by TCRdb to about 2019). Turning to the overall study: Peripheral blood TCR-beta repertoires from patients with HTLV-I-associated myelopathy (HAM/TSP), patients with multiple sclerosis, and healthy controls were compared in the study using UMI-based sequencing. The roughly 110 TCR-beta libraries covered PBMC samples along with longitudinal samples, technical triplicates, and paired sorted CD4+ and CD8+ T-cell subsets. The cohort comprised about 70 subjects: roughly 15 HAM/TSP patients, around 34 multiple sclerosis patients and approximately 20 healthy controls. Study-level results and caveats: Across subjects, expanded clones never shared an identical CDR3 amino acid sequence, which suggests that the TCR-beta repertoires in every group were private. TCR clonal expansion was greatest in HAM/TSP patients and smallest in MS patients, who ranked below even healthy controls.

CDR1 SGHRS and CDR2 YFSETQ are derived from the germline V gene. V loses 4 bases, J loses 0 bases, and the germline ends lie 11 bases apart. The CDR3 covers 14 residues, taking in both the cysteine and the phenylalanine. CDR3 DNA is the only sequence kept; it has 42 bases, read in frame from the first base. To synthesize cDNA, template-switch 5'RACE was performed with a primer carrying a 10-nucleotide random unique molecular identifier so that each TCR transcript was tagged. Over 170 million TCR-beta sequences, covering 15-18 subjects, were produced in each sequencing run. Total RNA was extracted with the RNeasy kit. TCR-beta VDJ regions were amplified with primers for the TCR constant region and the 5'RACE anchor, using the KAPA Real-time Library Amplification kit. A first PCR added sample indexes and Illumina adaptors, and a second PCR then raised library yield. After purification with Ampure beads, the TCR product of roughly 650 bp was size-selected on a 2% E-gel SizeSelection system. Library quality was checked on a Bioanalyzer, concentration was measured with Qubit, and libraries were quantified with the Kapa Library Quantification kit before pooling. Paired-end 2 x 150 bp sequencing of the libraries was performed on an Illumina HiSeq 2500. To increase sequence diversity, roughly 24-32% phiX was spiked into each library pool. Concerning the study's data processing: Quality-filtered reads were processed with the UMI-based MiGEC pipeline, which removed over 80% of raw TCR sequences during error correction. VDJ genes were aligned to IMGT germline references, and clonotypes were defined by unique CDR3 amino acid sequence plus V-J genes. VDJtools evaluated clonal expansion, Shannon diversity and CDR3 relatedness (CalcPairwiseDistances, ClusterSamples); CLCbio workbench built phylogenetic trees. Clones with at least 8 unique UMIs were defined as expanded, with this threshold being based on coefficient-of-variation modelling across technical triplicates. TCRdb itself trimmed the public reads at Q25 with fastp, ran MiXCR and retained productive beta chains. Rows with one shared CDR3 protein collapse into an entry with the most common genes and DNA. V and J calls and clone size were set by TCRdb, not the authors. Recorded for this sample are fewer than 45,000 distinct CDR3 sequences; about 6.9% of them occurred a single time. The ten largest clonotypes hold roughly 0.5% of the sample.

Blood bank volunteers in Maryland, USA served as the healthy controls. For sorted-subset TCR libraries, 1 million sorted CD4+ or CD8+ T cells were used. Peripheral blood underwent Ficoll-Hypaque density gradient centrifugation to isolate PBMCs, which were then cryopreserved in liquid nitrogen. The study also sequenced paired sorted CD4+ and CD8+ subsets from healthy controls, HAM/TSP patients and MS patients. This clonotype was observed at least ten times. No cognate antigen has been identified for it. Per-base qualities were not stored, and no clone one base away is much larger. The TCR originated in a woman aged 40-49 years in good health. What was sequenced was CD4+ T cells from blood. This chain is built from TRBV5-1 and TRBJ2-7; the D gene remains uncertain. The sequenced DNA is TGCGCCAGCAGCGCCAGGACGGACTCCTACGAGCAGTACTTC. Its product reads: CASSARTDSYEQYF.